A single sample is the source of the 15 T cell receptor beta chains below, sequenced in a study of OX40 agonist ivuxolimab in advanced cancers. The table came from immunoSEQ multiplex PCR; TCRdb's copy has only in-frame clones and leaves some out. The sample has approximately 70,000 clones; about nine tenths are singletons. Sequencing used CD4+ or CD8+ T cells sorted from blood, obtained in a trial of the OX40 agonist ivuxolimab. All receptors come from an adult with an advanced solid tumor such as melanoma, head and neck, liver or kidney cancer.

The genes are TRBV2 and TRBJ2-5; D is ambiguous. Trimming shortened V by 6 bases and J by 3 bases, and 14 bases separated the two germline ends. The CDR3 covers 14 residues. Germline V gives CDR1 SNHLY, CDR2 FYNNEI. CDR3 sequence (DNA): TGTGCCAGCAGCCGTCCCCCCGCGAAAGAGACCCAGTACTTC. It codes for CASSRPPAKETQYF. The full variable domain, with the rest looked up from reference TRBV2 and TRBJ2-5, is EPEVTQTPSHQVTQMGQEVILRCVPISNHLYFYWYRQILGQKVEFLVSFYNNEISEKSEIFDDQFSVERPDGSNFTLKIRSTKLEDSAMYFCASSRPPAKETQYFGPGTRLLVL.

There are a few counts of this clone. The chain links TRBV9 to TRBJ2-3; no clear D gene. Germline V gene sequence: CDR1 SGDLS, CDR2 YYNGEE. V lost 5 bases and J 2 bases, leaving 9 bases between the germline ends. This CDR3 comprises 13 residues. This chain's CDR3 is CASRDALTDTQYF. DNA of the CDR3: TGTGCCAGCAGAGACGCCCTCACAGATACGCAGTATTTT.

This clone has just a few counts. V usage is TRBV4-1 and J usage is TRBJ1-5; possible D gene TRBD1, 5 bases. Trimming shortened V by 1 base and J by 2 bases, and 12 bases separated the two germline ends. Germline CDR1 reads MGHRA; CDR2 reads YSYEKL. CDR3 length equals 16 residues. The CDR3 DNA sequence: TGCGCCAGCAGCCAAGGGGGCCCGACGGGCAATCAGCCCCAGCATTTT. This translates into CASSQGGPTGNQPQHF.

The chain links TRBV5-1 to TRBJ2-3; possible D gene TRBD2, 6 bases. V was cut by 7 bases and J by 6 bases, with 18 bases left in between. Germline CDR1 and CDR2: SGHRS and YFSETQ. The CDR3 is 14 amino acids. The CDR3 nucleotides are TGCGCCAGCGGACGGGAGCCCGCGGGGGATACGCAGTATTTT. Protein product: CASGREPAGDTQYF.

J is TRBJ1-1 and V is TRBV21-1. TRBV21-1 is reported as a pseudogene. CDR3 length: 11 amino acids. The CDR3 reads CASSKFSRAFF. In DNA form, the CDR3 reads TGTGCCAGCAGCAAATTTAGTCGAGCTTTCTTT.

The CDR3 coding sequence is TGTGCCAGCAGTTTAGCAGGGGCCCAAGAGACCCAGTACTTC. The encoded protein is CASSLAGAQETQYF. The rearrangement joins TRBV28 to TRBJ2-5; D perhaps matches TRBD1 (6 bases). V lost 2 bases, J lost 1 base, and 8 bases lay in between. There are 14 residues in the CDR3. Germline V gene sequence: CDR1 MDHEN, CDR2 SYDVKM.

The rearrangement joins TRBV28 to TRBJ2-1; TRBD2 aligns across 9 bases. This CDR3 region has 15 residues. Germline V gene lookup returns CDR1 MDHEN and CDR2 SYDVKM. The V and J ends lost 4 bases and 7 bases, in that order; junction bases with no gene match: 8. The CDR3 loop reads CASSSLAGVNNEQFF. CDR3 DNA: TGTGCCAGCAGTTCATTAGCGGGAGTGAATAATGAGCAGTTCTTC.

This sequence joins TRBV19 and TRBJ2-5; no definite D call. Deletions cut 5 bases from V and 0 bases from J, with 7 bases between. CDR1 and CDR2 (germline): LNHDA, SQIVND (reference sequence). The CDR3 loop spans 13 amino acids. The CDR3 sequence: CASSGPNQETQYF. CDR3 in DNA: TGTGCCAGTAGTGGTCCCAACCAAGAGACCCAGTACTTC.

The CDR3 region is CARSPGTGSVGGYTF. The CDR3 DNA sequence: TGTGCCAGAAGCCCCGGGACAGGCTCCGTCGGGGGCTACACCTTC. This chain connects TRBV5-3 to TRBJ1-2, with 8 positions matching TRBD1. TRBV5-3 qualifies as an ORF whose function is uncertain. J was trimmed by 8 bases and V by 4 bases; bases with no gene match: 13. CDR3 length equals 15 residues.

A note on this clone: The junction differs from germline at one of its ends, possibly a read error. The chain employs TRBV7-7 and TRBJ2-2; D not certain. CDR1 SSHAT and CDR2 FNYEAQ come from the germline V gene (reference sequence). The CDR3 length is 16 residues. For the CDR3, the DNA is TGTGCTAGCAGCCCTGGCTACCCCGCGAACACCGGGGAGCTGTTTTTT. It translates to CASSPGYPANTGELFF.

The gene calls are TRBV18 and TRBJ2-2; D tentatively reads TRBD1 or TRBD2 (5 bases each). Germline values: CDR1 KGHSH, CDR2 LQKENI. V was pared by 2 bases and J by 3 bases, with 10 bases between. CDR3 length equals 15 residues. The CDR3 sequence: CASSPMMGDTGELFF. The CDR3 coding sequence is TGTGCCAGCTCACCAATGATGGGGGACACCGGGGAGCTGTTTTTT.

V gene TRBV5-1 combines with J gene TRBJ2-6; no reliable D call. The CDR3 contains 16 residues. V dropped 3 bases and J dropped 0 bases, with 10 bases sitting between them. From germline, CDR1 is SGHRS and CDR2 YFSETQ. The DNA of the CDR3 is TGCGCCAGCAGCTGGCGGTTGATCTCTGGGGCCAACGTCCTGACTTTC. Protein: CASSWRLISGANVLTF.

V is TRBV5-6 and J is TRBJ2-1; 7 bases fit TRBD1. The germline V gene encodes CDR1 SGHDT and CDR2 YYEEEE. There are 14 residues in the CDR3. Trimming cost V 3 bases and J 4 bases; bases outside gene matches: 4. CDR3 amino acids: CASSYRTGYNEQFF. The CDR3 DNA reads TGTGCCAGCAGCTATAGGACAGGATACAATGAGCAGTTCTTC.

The chain employs TRBV7-3 and TRBJ2-7; 10 bases line up with TRBD1. The CDR3 consists of 15 residues. Germline CDR1 SGHTA, CDR2 FQGTGA. V was pared by 6 bases and J by 3 bases, with 8 bases of the junction left unmatched. CDR3 coding DNA: TGTGCCAGCAGTCGGGACAGGGGAACGGTCTACGAGCAGTACTTC. Protein product: CASSRDRGTVYEQYF.

V is TRBV11-2 and J is TRBJ1-1; D gene unclear. The CDR3 runs to 16 residues. With 5 bases removed from V and 0 bases from J, the gap between germline ends came to 16 bases. Germline V gives CDR1 SGHAT, CDR2 FQNNGV. The CDR3 protein is CASSPLGGRLNTEAFF. The CDR3 DNA reads TGTGCCAGCAGCCCCCTGGGCGGGAGATTGAACACTGAAGCTTTCTTT.